These 30 T cell receptor beta chains originate from one sample sequenced in a study of cytomegalovirus exposure and HLA in healthy donors. In the PCR, 60 Vbeta and 13 Jbeta primers were used. The repertoire was sequenced with immunoSEQ multiplex PCR; TCRdb's copy has only in-frame clones and lacks some. The sample carries over 150,000 clones, 70% to 80% recorded once. The sequenced sample was PBMCs. These receptors were taken from a man aged 35 to 55 in good health and CMV-seronegative.

The table lists this clone with a few counts. The J gene is TRBJ2-5, the V gene TRBV10-1, with no clear D. The CDR3 spans 13 residues. V gave up 4 bases and J gave up 5 bases, with 11 bases separating them. Germline values: CDR1 WNHNN, CDR2 SYGVQD (reference sequence). The CDR3 DNA reads TGCGCCAGCAGTGCCCTAGACGGGGAGACCCAGTACTTC. Translation: CASSALDGETQYF.

This clone was seen only once. The chain recombines TRBV28 with TRBJ1-2; TRBD1 matches 9 bases. CDR3 size: 14 residues. CDR1 is MDHEN and CDR2 is SYDVKM in the germline V gene. The ends lost 4 bases at V and 7 bases at J; junction bases unmatched: 7. In nucleotides, the CDR3 is TGTGCCAGCAGTTACCCCGGACAGGGGAGTGGCTACACCTTC. Encoded protein: CASSYPGQGSGYTF.

This sequence joins TRBV19 and TRBJ1-2; no definite D call. CDR1 is LNHDA and CDR2 is SQIVND in the germline V gene (reference sequence). The CDR3 extends over 14 amino acids. V shed 6 bases and J shed 7 bases, with 18 bases lying between them. This CDR3 reads CASSPGSTEFGYTF. For the CDR3, the DNA is TGTGCCAGTAGCCCCGGGAGCACGGAGTTTGGCTACACCTTC.

The genes are TRBV29-1 and TRBJ1-1; 7 positions agree with TRBD1. CDR3 size: 13 residues. The germline gives CDR1 SQVTM, CDR2 ANQGSEA. J gave up 11 bases and V 0 bases, and 9 bases lay outside the gene matches. In nucleotides, the CDR3 is TGCAGCGTTGAAGATTGGGCGACAGGGTGGGCTTTCTTT. Translated: CSVEDWATGWAFF.

This rearrangement joins TRBV6-5 to TRBJ2-7, with TRBD2 as a possible D gene (5 bases). Trimming removed 4 bases from V and 3 bases from J, with 13 bases in between. Per the germline V gene, CDR1 is MNHEY and CDR2 is SVGAGI. CDR3 length equals 14 residues. CDR3 DNA: TGTGCCAGCAGTTCCCGGGGTCAATACTACGAGCAGTACTTC. Encoded protein: CASSSRGQYYEQYF.

V is TRBV7-8 and J is TRBJ1-3; 7 bases are shared with TRBD1. Germline CDR1 is SGHVS and CDR2 is FQNEAQ. V lost 2 bases to trimming and J lost 4 bases; unmatched junction nucleotides: 2. The CDR3 extends over 14 amino acids. The CDR3 spells CASSLSRGGNTIYF. The CDR3 DNA sequence: TGTGCCAGCAGCTTAAGCAGGGGGGGAAACACCATATATTTT.

The rearrangement links TRBV11-2 to TRBJ2-6; 12 bases agree with TRBD2. This CDR3 comprises 19 residues. Germline V CDR1 and CDR2: SGHAT, FQNNGV. Trimming took 4 bases from V and 0 from J; bases not matched to a gene: 7. CDR3 nucleotides: TGTGCCAGCAGCTCCCGGACTAGCGGGGCCCACTCTGGGGCCAACGTCCTGACTTTC. This encodes CASSSRTSGAHSGANVLTF.

The chain uses TRBV7-2 and TRBJ2-7; unclear D gene. V shed 3 bases and J shed 4 bases, with 4 bases lying between them. This CDR3 has 11 amino acids. Germline V gene data show CDR1 as SGHTA and CDR2 as FQGNSA. CDR3 loop: CASSFIYEQYF. The DNA of the CDR3 is TGTGCCAGCAGCTTTATATACGAGCAGTACTTC.

The chain recombines TRBV19 with TRBJ2-1, with a weak D call TRBD1 (6 bases). The germline CDR1 and CDR2 sequences are LNHDA and SQIVND (reference sequence). The CDR3 runs to 12 residues. Trimming shortened V by 6 bases and J by 7 bases, and 10 bases separated the two germline ends. For the CDR3, the DNA is TGTGCCAGTAGCCGAGGGGGTAATGAGCAGTTCTTC. Translation gives CASSRGGNEQFF.

The genes are TRBV2 and TRBJ1-6, with D possibly TRBD1 on 6 matching bases. V was trimmed by 1 base and J by 10 bases, leaving 17 bases between them. Germline CDR1 and CDR2: SNHLY and FYNNEI. This CDR3 contains 16 residues. Here the CDR3 DNA reads TGTGCCAGCAGTGAAGTTACAGGGAAGTTAGAATCACCCCTCCACTTT. As protein: CASSEVTGKLESPLHF. Filled out from reference TRBV2 and TRBJ1-6, the complete variable domain reads EPEVTQTPSHQVTQMGQEVILRCVPISNHLYFYWYRQILGQKVEFLVSFYNNEISEKSEIFDDQFSVERPDGSNFTLKIRSTKLEDSAMYFCASSEVTGKLESPLHFGNGTRLTVT.

This chain connects TRBV2 to TRBJ1-5, with 7 nucleotides matching TRBD1. The germline gives CDR1 SNHLY, CDR2 FYNNEI. The CDR3 runs to 15 residues. Trimming at V came to 8 bases and at J to 0 bases, leaving 7 bases not matched to a gene. CDR3 sequence: CASAPGQASNQPQHF. The CDR3 DNA reads as TGTGCCAGCGCCCCTGGACAGGCTAGCAATCAGCCCCAGCATTTT.

Written as DNA, the CDR3 is TGTGCCAGCAGTTTCTCCGGGACACCCTCCTACAATGAGCAGTTCTTC. Translation: CASSFSGTPSYNEQFF. J is TRBJ2-1 and V is TRBV27; the D gene is possibly TRBD1 (6 bases). V lost 3 bases and J lost 0, with 12 bases in between. Germline lookup yields CDR1 MNHEY and CDR2 SMNVEV (reference sequence). The CDR3 contains 16 residues.

This chain uses TRBV28 with TRBJ1-1, with a weak D call TRBD1 (6 bases). The ends were cut back, 8 bases at V and 5 bases at J, with 21 bases in the middle. This CDR3 has 15 residues. Germline V gene data show CDR1 as MDHEN and CDR2 as SYDVKM. In nucleotides, the CDR3 is TGTGCCAGCCACACCGGGGCAGGGGAATGGACTGAAGCTTTCTTT. Amino acid sequence: CASHTGAGEWTEAFF. Full variable domain (outside the CDR3, taken from reference TRBV28 and TRBJ1-1): DVKVTQSSRYLVKRTGEKVFLECVQDMDHENMFWYRQDPGLGLRLIYFSYDVKMKEKGDIPEGYSVSREKKERFSLILESASTNQTSMYLCASHTGAGEWTEAFFGQGTRLTVV.

This clone was recorded a few times. The V call is TRBV9, the J call TRBJ1-4; 10 positions agree with TRBD1. CDR3 length equals 14 residues. Germline-derived CDR1 and CDR2 are SGDLS and YYNGEE. Trimming at V came to 3 bases and at J to 6 bases, leaving 2 bases not matched to a gene. CDR3 coding DNA: TGTGCCAGCAGCGAAGGGACAGGGGATGAAAAACTGTTTTTT. The encoded protein is CASSEGTGDEKLFF.

There are a few counts of this clone. The chain uses TRBV7-6 and TRBJ1-1, with D uncertain. The ends were cut back, 5 bases at V and 5 bases at J, with 9 bases in the middle. The CDR3 contains 12 residues. CDR1 is SGHVS and CDR2 is FNYEAQ in the germline V gene. CDR3 in amino acids: CASSPIGTEAFF. The CDR3 coding sequence is TGTGCCAGCAGCCCCATCGGTACTGAAGCTTTCTTT.

The J gene is TRBJ2-2, the V gene TRBV5-4, with 8 nucleotides matching TRBD2. Per the germline V gene, CDR1 is SGHNT and CDR2 is YYREEE (reference sequence). J lost 1 base, V lost 0 bases, and 2 bases had no gene match. This CDR3 is 16 amino acids long. In DNA form, the CDR3 reads TGTGCCAGCAGCTTGGGAAGCGGGGGGAACACCGGGGAGCTGTTTTTT. It specifies CASSLGSGGNTGELFF.

The chain is built from TRBV6-5 and TRBJ2-5; TRBD1 aligns across 7 bases. The CDR3 is 15 amino acids. Germline V CDR1 and CDR2: MNHEY, SVGAGI. Losses at the gene ends were 5 bases for V and 5 bases for J; bases not matched to a gene: 11. The CDR3 DNA is TGTGCCAGCAGTCGGGACAGTTCCTTTAGTGAGACCCAGTACTTC. Residues: CASSRDSSFSETQYF.

This chain links TRBV5-4 with TRBJ1-2; the match to TRBD1 covers 10 bases. V trimming: 4 bases; J trimming: 5 bases; junction bases outside the gene matches: 8. This CDR3 is 15 amino acids long. The germline CDR1 and CDR2 sequences are SGHNT and YYREEE (reference sequence). The CDR3 DNA reads as TGTGCCAGCAGCGGCCGGGACAGGGGCCCATATGGCTACACCTTC. Translation gives CASSGRDRGPYGYTF.

This clone was detected only a few times. The V call is TRBV6-1, the J call TRBJ1-1; D is undetermined. The CDR3 has 11 residues. CDR1 and CDR2 from the germline V gene are MNHNS and SASEGT. Trimming took off 6 bases at V and 7 bases at J, with 9 bases between the two ends. Here the CDR3 DNA reads TGTGCCAGCAGGGAGACGGGTGAAGCTTTCTTT. Translated, it gives CASRETGEAFF.

Only one count was recorded for this clone. V is TRBV2 and J is TRBJ2-7; TRBD1 matches 7 bases. Germline CDR1 and CDR2: SNHLY and FYNNEI. This CDR3 region has 14 residues. J gave up 4 bases and V 4 bases, and 7 bases lay outside the gene matches. CDR3 loop: CASSGEGAVYEQYF. CDR3 nucleotides: TGTGCCAGCAGTGGCGAGGGGGCGGTTTACGAGCAGTACTTC.

Only a few counts were recorded for this clone. The rearrangement uses TRBV5-8 and TRBJ2-1; 12 bases match TRBD2. Per germline, CDR1 SGHTS and CDR2 YDEGEE. There are 15 residues in the CDR3. V was clipped by 5 bases and J by 8 bases; unmatched bases: 8. The CDR3 is CASRPLAGGLDEQFF. The CDR3 DNA follows: TGTGCCAGCAGACCCCTAGCGGGGGGGCTCGATGAGCAGTTCTTC.

This clone was detected once. V is TRBV10-3 and J is TRBJ2-7; possibly TRBD1 for D (5 bases). Looked up from germline, CDR1 is ENHRY and CDR2 is SYGVKD. The V end was cut by 11 bases, the J end by 0 bases, with 11 bases between. This CDR3 comprises 12 residues. CDR3 region: CALRTSSYEQYF. The DNA for the CDR3 is TGTGCCCTCCGGACAAGCTCCTACGAGCAGTACTTC.

J is TRBJ2-7 and V is TRBV6-1, with 8 bases matching TRBD1. The CDR3 is made up of 14 amino acids. Germline V gene data show CDR1 as MNHNS and CDR2 as SASEGT. The V and J ends lost 6 bases and 3 bases, in that order; junction bases with no gene match: 7. The CDR3 spells CASRADRGHYEQYF. CDR3 bases: TGTGCCAGCAGGGCCGACAGGGGTCACTACGAGCAGTACTTC.

CDR3 loop: CASSYLSSDLTGELFF. CDR3 DNA sequence: TGTGCCAGCAGTTACCTGTCAAGCGACCTCACCGGGGAGCTGTTTTTT. The gene calls are TRBV6-6 and TRBJ2-2, with D uncertain. CDR3 length equals 16 residues. Deletions cut 2 bases from V and 4 bases from J, with 14 bases between. The germline V gene encodes CDR1 MNHNY and CDR2 SVGAGI (reference sequence).

V is TRBV28 and J is TRBJ1-6, with TRBD1 matching 8 bases. The germline CDR1 and CDR2 sequences are MDHEN and SYDVKM. V shed 3 bases and J 10 bases; nucleotides not matched to a gene: 8. The CDR3 length is 15 residues. The CDR3 loop reads CASSFQGARSSPLHF. In DNA form, the CDR3 reads TGTGCCAGCAGTTTCCAGGGGGCTAGGAGCTCACCCCTCCACTTT.

The chain employs TRBV30 and TRBJ1-4, with D possibly TRBD1 on 6 matching bases. The V gene lost 1 base and the J gene lost 7 bases, with 13 bases spanning the gap. Germline CDR1 is GTSNPN and CDR2 is SVGIG (reference sequence). This CDR3 region has 14 residues. The CDR3 reads CAWSGGAGVEKLFF. CDR3 DNA: TGTGCCTGGAGTGGAGGAGCAGGGGTTGAAAAACTGTTTTTT.

The V call is TRBV27, the J call TRBJ2-1, with 11 bases fitting TRBD2. Trimming at V came to 4 bases and at J to 2 bases, leaving 4 bases not matched to a gene. CDR3 length: 16 amino acids. CDR1 is MNHEY, CDR2 SMNVEV, per germline (reference sequence). In DNA form, the CDR3 reads TGTGCCAGCAGTTCCCTACTAGCGGGGGCCTACAATGAGCAGTTCTTC. The encoded protein is CASSSLLAGAYNEQFF.

This clone has just one count. The chain uses TRBV5-1 and TRBJ1-4; perhaps TRBD1 as D (6 bases). The V end lost 4 bases, the J end lost 7 bases, and 14 bases lay between the germline ends. CDR3 length: 14 residues. The germline V gene encodes CDR1 SGHRS and CDR2 YFSETQ. CDR3 DNA: TGCGCCAGCAGCGCAGGGTTAGGGGGTGAAAAACTGTTTTTT. It translates to CASSAGLGGEKLFF.

This clone was detected only a few times. V usage is TRBV28 and J usage is TRBJ1-5, with 8 bases matching TRBD1. The CDR3 extends over 15 amino acids. V lost 5 bases and J lost 6; bases outside the gene matches: 9. From germline, CDR1 is MDHEN and CDR2 SYDVKM. The CDR3 coding sequence is TGTGCCAGCAGTCCCCCAGGGACAGGTCCTCAGCCCCAGCATTTT. Translating gives CASSPPGTGPQPQHF. Complete variable domain (other parts from reference TRBV28 and TRBJ1-5): DVKVTQSSRYLVKRTGEKVFLECVQDMDHENMFWYRQDPGLGLRLIYFSYDVKMKEKGDIPEGYSVSREKKERFSLILESASTNQTSMYLCASSPPGTGPQPQHFGDGTRLSIL.

The gene calls are TRBV2 and TRBJ2-2; D perhaps matches TRBD1 (6 bases). Trimming took off 6 bases at V and 0 bases at J, with 17 bases between the two ends. The CDR3 length is 17 residues. The germline CDR1 and CDR2 sequences are SNHLY and FYNNEI. As DNA, the CDR3 is TGTGCCAGCAGAGAAAGGACAGACCCTACGAACACCGGGGAGCTGTTTTTT. Protein sequence: CASRERTDPTNTGELFF.